This T cell receptor (beta chain) was recorded in a study of T cells in localized non-small cell lung cancer. Concerning this clone: Its cognate antigen is unknown.

TCRdb keeps only in-frame clones here, not all; method: immunoSEQ multiplex PCR. This table holds approximately 88,000 clones, roughly 93% found once. Study-wide findings and caveats: Elevated circulating T cell density in blood was associated with longer overall survival. Within adjacent lung there appeared a median approximately 58 of the top 100 tumor clones. Maximal T cell clonality occurred in uninvolved adjacent lung, with tumor ranking below it.

With 6 bases removed from V and 3 bases from J, the gap between germline ends came to 10 bases. CDR3 length: 12 amino acids. Germline loops: CDR1 SGHRS, CDR2 YFSETQ. The V gene is TRBV5-1, the J gene TRBJ2-7, with D uncertain. This sample comprised PBMCs, obtained before any cancer treatment. The clonotype was recovered from a woman aged 35-70 years with stage II squamous cell lung carcinoma. CDR3 sequence (DNA): TGCGCCAGCACGACTTCCCTCTACGAGCAGTACTTC. Residues: CASTTSLYEQYF.